This T cell receptor beta chain was captured in a study of Tregs in tolerant kidney transplant recipients. Note on this clone: Its antigen is unknown.

Unstimulated Tregs (CD4+CD25+CD127-) and CD4+CD25- non-Tregs were sorted from PBMCs. Study outcomes and limitations: Validation in larger populations is needed because few patients were studied. Expanding Tregs on activated donor B cells appeared to best identify donor-specific TCRbeta clones.

The table came from immunoSEQ multiplex PCR; TCRdb's copy has only in-frame clones and leaves some out. This sample has some 100,000 clones, with roughly nine tenths found just once. This CDR3 region has 13 residues. From germline, CDR1 is SGHTA and CDR2 FQGNSA. V shed 6 bases and J 14 bases; nucleotides not matched to a gene: 13. This chain uses TRBV7-2 with TRBJ2-1; the match to TRBD2 covers 7 bases. The sample consisted of CD4+ T cells from blood. The TCR comes from a human donor in good health. The CDR3: CASSSGTILSEFF. CDR3 bases: TGTGCCAGCAGTTCCGGGACTATATTATCTGAGTTCTTC. Full variable domain (outside the CDR3, taken from reference TRBV7-2 and TRBJ2-1): GAGVSQSPSNKVTEKGKDVELRCDPISGHTALYWYRQSLGQGLEFLIYFQGNSAPDKSGLPSDRFSAERTGGSVSTLTIQRTQQEDSAVYLCASSSGTILSEFFGPGTRLTVL.